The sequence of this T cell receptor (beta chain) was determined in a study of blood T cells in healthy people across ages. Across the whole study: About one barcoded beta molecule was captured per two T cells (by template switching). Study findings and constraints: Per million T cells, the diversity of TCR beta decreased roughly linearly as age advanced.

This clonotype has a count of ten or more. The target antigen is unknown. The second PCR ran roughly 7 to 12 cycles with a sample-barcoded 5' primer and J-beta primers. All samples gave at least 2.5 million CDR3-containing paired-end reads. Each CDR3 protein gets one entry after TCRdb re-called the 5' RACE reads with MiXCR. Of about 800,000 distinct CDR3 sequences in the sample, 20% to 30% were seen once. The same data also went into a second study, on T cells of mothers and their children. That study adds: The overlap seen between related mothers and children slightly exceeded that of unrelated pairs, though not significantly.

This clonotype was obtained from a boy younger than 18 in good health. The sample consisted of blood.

The CDR3 DNA reads as TGCAGTGCTAGAGATCTAGCGGGGGGTTCCTACGAGCAGTACTTC. The encoded protein is CSARDLAGGSYEQYF. The chain uses TRBV20-1 and TRBJ2-5, with 11 bases fitting TRBD2. The DNA end lines up better with TRBJ2-7; the J call may be wrong. Germline CDR1 is DFQATT and CDR2 is SNEGSKA (reference sequence). There are 15 residues in the CDR3.